Included here is one T cell receptor beta chain sequence, with context. Antigen: not known. Sequence at one end of the junction differs from germline and may be a read error. This entry belongs to a study of tumor and adjacent non-tumor tissue in lung cancer. Study as a whole: Patients comprised approximately eleven adenocarcinoma, a couple of squamous cell carcinoma and 1 small cell lung cancer. Some 4.2 million productive TCRbeta reads were obtained per sample on average.

Study-wide findings and caveats: Patients with more diverse tumor TCRs had worse survival. In normal lung, the top 100 clones were significantly more dominant than in tumor.

CDR1 is LGHNA and CDR2 is YSLEER in the germline V gene. This CDR3 spans 15 amino acids. No cell sorting was done before RNA was extracted from the tissue. A modified ARM-PCR protocol with three rounds of nested PCR amplified TCRbeta. One entry per CDR3 protein, called by TCRdb with MiXCR from the multiplex PCR reads. In the table there are more than 90,000 distinct CDR3 sequences, approximately 65% of which are singletons. The receptor was derived from a man between 60 and 70 years old with non-small cell lung cancer. The J gene is TRBJ1-1, the V gene TRBV4-3; weak D call: TRBD1 (6 bases). The sequencing sample was made of lung tumor tissue. The CDR3 spells CASSHDLAGVTEAFF. CDR3 in DNA: TGCGCCAGCAGCCATGATCTGGCAGGGGTGACTGAAGCGTTCTTT.